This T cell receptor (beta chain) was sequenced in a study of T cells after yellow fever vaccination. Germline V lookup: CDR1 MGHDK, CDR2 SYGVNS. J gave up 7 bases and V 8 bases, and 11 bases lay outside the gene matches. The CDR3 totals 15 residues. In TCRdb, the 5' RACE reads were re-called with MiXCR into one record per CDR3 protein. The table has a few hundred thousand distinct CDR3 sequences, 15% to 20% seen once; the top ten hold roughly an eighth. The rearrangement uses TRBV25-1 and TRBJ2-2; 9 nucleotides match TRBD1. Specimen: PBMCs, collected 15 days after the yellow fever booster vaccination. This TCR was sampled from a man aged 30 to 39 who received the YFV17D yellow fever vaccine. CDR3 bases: TGTGCCAGCCGATCGGACAGGGGAGTAAGCGGGGAGCTGTTTTTT. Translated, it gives CASRSDRGVSGELFF.